The 18 T cell receptor beta chains presented below share a single source sample, sequenced in a study of regulatory T cells in long-lasting Graves disease. With iRepertoire HTBI primers and Arm-PCR of CDR3 regions, TCR beta libraries were built. TCRdb reprocessed the multiplex PCR reads via MiXCR and lists one record per CDR3 protein. In the table there are approximately 310,000 distinct CDR3 sequences, 15% to 20% of which are singletons. As for time point: newly diagnosed GD, antithyroid drugs for less than 3 months. From RNA extracted from PBMCs, the TCR library was made. The sequenced sample was peripheral blood mononuclear cells (PBMCs), obtained at new diagnosis, from a patient treated with antithyroid drugs. These receptors were obtained from a female donor with Graves disease.

This clonotype was recorded many times. This rearrangement joins TRBV12-3 or TRBV12-4 to TRBJ2-3; D gene unclear. CDR3 length: 12 residues. Trimming took 7 bases from V and 6 from J, leaving 11 bases between them. The CDR3 protein is CASTIIGDTQYF. The CDR3 bases are TGTGCCAGCACCATTATAGGGGATACGCAGTATTTT.

This clonotype was seen at least ten times. The chain couples TRBV30 to TRBJ1-5, with a tentative D call TRBD1 (6 bases). V was pared by 0 bases and J by 1 base, with 13 bases between. The CDR3 has 16 residues. Germline V gene lookup returns CDR1 GTSNPN and CDR2 SVGIG (reference sequence). CDR3 nucleotide sequence: TGTGCCTGGAGTGTACAGGGAGGGGTCAGCAATCAGCCCCAGCATTTT. Its protein product is CAWSVQGGVSNQPQHF.

The chain is built from TRBV7-9 and TRBJ2-7; 8 bases match TRBD2. Germline assignment: CDR1 SEHNR and CDR2 FQNEAQ (reference sequence). V lost 5 bases, J lost 12 bases, and 15 bases stayed unmatched. This CDR3 has 14 amino acids. CDR3: CASSPSGLGPPSYF. CDR3 sequence (DNA): TGTGCCAGCAGCCCCTCGGGACTAGGCCCCCCCTCGTACTTC.

At least ten counts were recorded for this clonotype. The rearrangement uses TRBV28 and TRBJ1-2; no reliable D call. Deletions cut 7 bases from V and 3 bases from J, with 9 bases between. CDR3 size: 12 residues. Germline V gene sequence: CDR1 MDHEN, CDR2 SYDVKM. CDR3 DNA sequence: TGTGCCAGCATCGGAGGCTACTATGGCTACACCTTC. Protein product: CASIGGYYGYTF.

The sample holds many counts of this clonotype. The gene calls are TRBV7-2 and TRBJ2-1; D uncertain. The CDR3 is 14 residues long. With 8 bases removed from V and 5 bases from J, the gap between germline ends came to 16 bases. The germline gives CDR1 SGHTA, CDR2 FQGNSA. The CDR3 protein is CASLPGATHNEQFF. CDR3 nucleotides: TGTGCCAGCCTACCAGGCGCCACGCACAATGAGCAGTTCTTC.

This clonotype was seen a handful of times. The chain links TRBV6-5 to TRBJ2-6, with 9 nucleotides matching TRBD2. The V gene's germline CDR1 is MNHEY and CDR2 SVGAGI. The CDR3 sequence is 20 residues long. Trimming took 0 bases from V and 3 from J; bases not matched to a gene: 12. CDR3 amino acids: CASSYSQKGGRAFGANVLTF. CDR3 DNA sequence: TGTGCCAGCAGTTACTCCCAGAAAGGCGGGAGGGCTTTTGGGGCCAACGTCCTGACTTTC.

This clonotype was counted many times. The chain employs TRBV6-1 and TRBJ1-2; D ambiguous. Germline values: CDR1 MNHNS, CDR2 SASEGT. The CDR3 totals 15 residues. Trimming took off 1 base at V and 3 bases at J, with 12 bases between the two ends. In DNA, the CDR3 is TGTGCCAGCAGTGAAGGAACAAGACGCCACTATGGCTACACCTTC. Translated: CASSEGTRRHYGYTF.

The table lists this clonotype with a few counts. The rearrangement links TRBV3-1 to TRBJ2-5, with D perhaps matching TRBD1 or TRBD2 (5 bases each). This CDR3 is built from 13 residues. CDR1 and CDR2 (germline): LGHDT, YNNKEL (reference sequence). The ends were cut back, 4 bases at V and 5 bases at J, with 11 bases in the middle. The DNA for the CDR3 is TGTGCCAGCAGCCGTCGCCGGGACGAGACCCAGTACTTC. Translated, it gives CASSRRRDETQYF.

The V call is TRBV20-1, the J call TRBJ1-1, with unresolved D. Germline V CDR1 and CDR2: DFQATT, SNEGSKA (reference sequence). The CDR3 is made up of 18 amino acids. V dropped 0 bases and J dropped 0 bases, with 20 bases sitting between them. CDR3 residues: CSARDLETHVSMNTEAFF. CDR3 DNA: TGCAGTGCTAGAGATCTAGAGACTCACGTCAGCATGAACACTGAAGCTTTCTTT.

The chain joins TRBV29-1 to TRBJ2-7; 8 bases agree with TRBD1. Trimming took 3 bases from V and 5 from J; bases not matched to a gene: 3. Germline V gene sequence: CDR1 SQVTM, CDR2 ANQGSEA. The CDR3 runs to 12 residues. Written as DNA, the CDR3 is TGCAGCGTTGACAGGGGGCGGGACGAGCAGTACTTC. Its protein product is CSVDRGRDEQYF.

This clonotype was observed a handful of times. The chain links TRBV20-1 to TRBJ2-1; TRBD2 matches 12 bases. The CDR3 runs to 15 residues. Per the germline V gene, CDR1 is DFQATT and CDR2 is SNEGSKA (reference sequence). J lost 8 bases, V lost 6 bases, and 11 bases had no gene match. The CDR3 protein is CSAARLAGEWDEQFF. The CDR3 nucleotides are TGCAGTGCCGCCCGACTAGCGGGAGAGTGGGATGAGCAGTTCTTC.

This clonotype appeared many times. V is TRBV5-1 and J is TRBJ2-2; tentatively, D is TRBD1 (8 bases). Germline CDR1 and CDR2: SGHRS and YFSETQ. CDR3 size: 16 residues. V was shortened by 3 bases and J by 6 bases, with 18 bases between the two germline ends. In DNA form, the CDR3 reads TGCGCCAGCAGCTCGGCAGGACAGGGAGGGTCCGGGGAGCTGTTTTTT. It codes for CASSSAGQGGSGELFF.

The V and J genes are TRBV19 and TRBJ1-5; D ambiguous. V was pared by 5 bases and J by 1 base, with 12 bases between. Looked up from germline, CDR1 is LNHDA and CDR2 is SQIVND (reference sequence). CDR3 length equals 15 residues. This chain's CDR3 is CASSLFSVSNQPQHF. In DNA form, the CDR3 reads TGTGCCAGTAGTCTTTTCTCGGTGAGCAATCAGCCCCAGCATTTT.

This clonotype was recorded a few times. The chain uses TRBV4-2 and TRBJ2-3; possibly TRBD2 for D (5 bases). Germline CDR1 and CDR2: LGHNA and YNFKEQ. V lost 0 bases, J lost 6 bases, and 19 bases lay in between. This CDR3 region has 17 residues. The CDR3 DNA is TGTGCCAGCAGCCAAGATGGAGCGGCCGATCTTTCGGATACGCAGTATTTT. This codes for CASSQDGAADLSDTQYF.

The chain has TRBV14 and TRBJ2-1, with 11 positions matching TRBD2. Germline-derived CDR1 and CDR2 are SGHDN and FVKESK. CDR3 length: 15 amino acids. V shed 4 bases and J 7 bases; nucleotides not matched to a gene: 6. CDR3 loop: CASSPLGLAENEQFF. The DNA of the CDR3 is TGTGCCAGCAGCCCCTTGGGACTAGCGGAAAATGAGCAGTTCTTC.

The chain combines TRBV10-3 with TRBJ2-4; a weak D match, TRBD1 (6 bases). Germline V gene lookup returns CDR1 ENHRY and CDR2 SYGVKD. The length of the CDR3 is 15 residues. Trimming cost V 0 bases and J 4 bases, with 10 bases left between them. CDR3 sequence (DNA): TGTGCCATCAGTGAGTCGTGGGGGCCTAAAAACATTCAGTACTTC. Its protein product is CAISESWGPKNIQYF.

The chain uses TRBV7-9 and TRBJ1-5; the D gene is possibly TRBD1 (6 bases). Germline-derived CDR1 and CDR2 are SEHNR and FQNEAQ (reference sequence). There are 14 residues in the CDR3. V was cut by 3 bases and J by 4 bases, with 10 bases left in between. As DNA, the CDR3 is TGTGCCAGCAGCTTGGGGGACATAAATCAGCCCCAGCATTTT. Residues: CASSLGDINQPQHF.

To note about this clonotype: A much larger clone sits a single nucleotide away, making a read error possible. The gene calls are TRBV6-2 or TRBV6-3 and TRBJ2-7, with unresolved D. Germline values: CDR1 MNHEY, CDR2 SVGEGT. Trimming removed 6 bases from V and 2 bases from J, with 11 bases in between. This CDR3 has 13 amino acids. CDR3 sequence reads: CASRSTWTYEQYF. CDR3 nucleotides: TGTGCCAGCAGATCGACATGGACCTACGAGCAGTACTTC.